These 16 T cell receptor beta chains were all obtained from the same sample, sequenced in a study of memory CD4+ T cells and cytomegalovirus serostatus. Single viable CD3+CD4+CD8-CD45RO+ cells were sorted as the memory CD4+ T cells. Sequenced by immunoSEQ multiplex PCR; TCRdb stores in-frame clones only, minus some. The table has approximately 44,000 clones, 76% seen once; the top ten hold 1.5% to 2%. The source material was memory CD4+ T cells from blood. Source of these receptors: an adult in good health and CMV-seronegative.

The chain is built from TRBV29-1 and TRBJ1-6, with D hard to call. This CDR3 has 15 amino acids. The germline V gene encodes CDR1 SQVTM and CDR2 ANQGSEA. V was pared by 5 bases and J by 0 bases, with 11 bases between. CDR3 sequence reads: CSVPQEDSYNSPLHF. The CDR3, as DNA: TGCAGCGTTCCTCAGGAGGACTCCTATAATTCACCCCTCCACTTT.

This chain uses TRBV7-2 with TRBJ2-1, with D unclear. The CDR3 contains 14 residues. V lost 0 bases, J lost 3 bases, and 6 bases lay in between. CDR1 is SGHTA and CDR2 is FQGNSA in the germline V gene. CDR3 DNA: TGTGCCAGCAGCTTAGCTACAGTCTACAATGAGCAGTTCTTC. This encodes CASSLATVYNEQFF.

The V gene is TRBV29-1, the J gene TRBJ1-1, with no clear D. V was clipped by 4 bases and J by 0 bases, with 6 bases between them. CDR1 SQVTM and CDR2 ANQGSEA come from the germline V gene. The length of the CDR3 is 12 residues. The CDR3 loop reads CSVVGVNTEAFF. The CDR3 DNA reads as TGCAGCGTTGTTGGGGTGAACACTGAAGCTTTCTTT.

The table lists this clone with a few counts. The chain employs TRBV6-5 and TRBJ1-1; TRBD1 matches at 7 bases. Germline assignment: CDR1 MNHEY and CDR2 SVGAGI. The CDR3 has 15 residues. Trimming at V came to 0 bases and at J to 1 base, leaving 2 bases not matched to a gene. The CDR3 DNA is TGTGCCAGCAGTTACTCGGGGACAGAGAACACTGAAGCTTTCTTT. Protein product: CASSYSGTENTEAFF.

The chain is built from TRBV28 and TRBJ1-2; D gene unclear. V dropped 5 bases and J dropped 5 bases, with 9 bases sitting between them. The CDR3 runs to 12 residues. CDR1 is MDHEN, CDR2 SYDVKM, per germline. The CDR3, as DNA: TGTGCCAGCAGTGGACCCGGATATGGCTACACCTTC. It is translated as CASSGPGYGYTF.

V usage is TRBV2 and J usage is TRBJ1-6; a weak D match, TRBD1 (5 bases). The CDR3 runs to 14 residues. Trimming shortened V by 6 bases and J by 5 bases, and 11 bases separated the two germline ends. Germline V gives CDR1 SNHLY, CDR2 FYNNEI. CDR3 nucleotide sequence: TGTGCCAGCAGCAAGGTAGGGGATAATTCACCCCTCCACTTT. Translated: CASSKVGDNSPLHF.

The chain carries TRBV7-2 and TRBJ1-5; D is ambiguous. V lost 4 bases and J 7 bases, leaving 14 bases between the germline ends. The CDR3 is 14 amino acids. The V gene's germline CDR1 is SGHTA and CDR2 FQGNSA. In DNA, the CDR3 is TGTGCCAGCAGCTCCCACTCAAAGTCCCAGCCCCAGCATTTT. It codes for CASSSHSKSQPQHF. Supplemented by reference TRBV7-2 and TRBJ1-5, the full variable domain reads GAGVSQSPSNKVTEKGKDVELRCDPISGHTALYWYRQSLGQGLEFLIYFQGNSAPDKSGLPSDRFSAERTGGSVSTLTIQRTQQEDSAVYLCASSSHSKSQPQHFGDGTRLSIL.

The CDR3 DNA reads TGCGCCAGCACCCCCGGGGTAGGGGGAAACACTGAAGCTTTCTTT. Translating it yields CASTPGVGGNTEAFF. The rearrangement joins TRBV5-1 to TRBJ1-1; tentative D call: TRBD1 (6 bases). Germline V gene data show CDR1 as SGHRS and CDR2 as YFSETQ. The CDR3 is 15 amino acids. The V gene lost 6 bases and the J gene lost 2 bases, with 17 bases spanning the gap.

This clone was seen a single time. V is TRBV9 and J is TRBJ2-5; D could derive from TRBD1 or TRBD2 (6 bases each). This CDR3 comprises 15 residues. V gave up 0 bases and J gave up 3 bases, with 12 bases separating them. CDR1 and CDR2 (germline): SGDLS, YYNGEE. CDR3 DNA sequence: TGTGCCAGCAGCGTAGACGGGGGCGGGGAAGAGACCCAGTACTTC. It encodes CASSVDGGGEETQYF.

The chain couples TRBV18 to TRBJ1-5, with D perhaps TRBD1 (5 bases). Germline V gives CDR1 KGHSH, CDR2 LQKENI. The CDR3 runs to 13 residues. V gave up 4 bases and J gave up 1 base, with 5 bases separating them. This CDR3 reads CASSQGSNQPQHF. The CDR3 nucleotides are TGTGCCAGCTCACAGGGGAGCAATCAGCCCCAGCATTTT.

The chain employs TRBV7-8 and TRBJ1-4; 7 bases match TRBD1. The CDR3 loop spans 16 amino acids. Per germline, CDR1 SGHVS and CDR2 FQNEAQ. The ends lost 2 bases at V and 5 bases at J; junction bases unmatched: 8. In DNA, the CDR3 is TGTGCCAGCAGCTTAACGAGACAGGGTAGAAATGAAAAACTGTTTTTT. Residues: CASSLTRQGRNEKLFF.

The rearrangement links TRBV7-2 to TRBJ2-6; 7 bases map to TRBD2. V shed 5 bases, J shed 2 bases, and the junction held 3 bases outside the gene matches. CDR3 length equals 15 residues. CDR1 and CDR2 from the germline V gene are SGHTA and FQGNSA. The CDR3 loop reads CASSPGGAGANVLTF. CDR3 in DNA: TGTGCCAGCAGCCCGGGGGGAGCTGGGGCCAACGTCCTGACTTTC.

This clone occurred once. CDR3 sequence: CSAAGTGGGNTEAFF. DNA for the CDR3: TGCAGCGCAGCTGGGACAGGGGGTGGGAACACTGAAGCTTTCTTT. V gene TRBV29-1 combines with J gene TRBJ1-1; TRBD1 aligns across 11 bases. The germline CDR1 and CDR2 sequences are SQVTM and ANQGSEA. The J segment lost 1 base and the V segment lost 7 bases, leaving 8 bases of the junction unmatched. This CDR3 spans 15 amino acids.

The CDR3 region is CASSLRQGTTDTQYF. Here the CDR3 DNA reads TGTGCCAGTAGTCTGAGACAGGGGACCACAGATACGCAGTATTTT. The V and J genes are TRBV19 and TRBJ2-3, with TRBD1 matching over 8 bases. V lost 5 bases to trimming and J lost 2 bases; unmatched junction nucleotides: 6. CDR1 and CDR2 (germline): LNHDA, SQIVND (reference sequence). The CDR3 has 15 amino acids.

Written as DNA, the CDR3 is TGCGCCAGCAGGGGAGGGGAGGATTCACCCCTCCACTTT. This encodes CASRGGEDSPLHF. This chain connects TRBV5-1 to TRBJ1-6; D is possibly TRBD1 (5 bases). Trimming removed 5 bases from V and 8 bases from J, with 11 bases in between. The CDR3 spans 13 residues. Germline values: CDR1 SGHRS, CDR2 YFSETQ.

This clone was counted only a few times. V gene TRBV5-1 combines with J gene TRBJ1-1; possibly TRBD1 for D (5 bases). V was pared by 4 bases and J by 1 base, with 11 bases between. This CDR3 is built from 14 residues. Germline loops: CDR1 SGHRS, CDR2 YFSETQ. The CDR3 is CASSEQATNTEAFF. In DNA, the CDR3 is TGCGCCAGCAGCGAACAGGCTACGAACACTGAAGCTTTCTTT.